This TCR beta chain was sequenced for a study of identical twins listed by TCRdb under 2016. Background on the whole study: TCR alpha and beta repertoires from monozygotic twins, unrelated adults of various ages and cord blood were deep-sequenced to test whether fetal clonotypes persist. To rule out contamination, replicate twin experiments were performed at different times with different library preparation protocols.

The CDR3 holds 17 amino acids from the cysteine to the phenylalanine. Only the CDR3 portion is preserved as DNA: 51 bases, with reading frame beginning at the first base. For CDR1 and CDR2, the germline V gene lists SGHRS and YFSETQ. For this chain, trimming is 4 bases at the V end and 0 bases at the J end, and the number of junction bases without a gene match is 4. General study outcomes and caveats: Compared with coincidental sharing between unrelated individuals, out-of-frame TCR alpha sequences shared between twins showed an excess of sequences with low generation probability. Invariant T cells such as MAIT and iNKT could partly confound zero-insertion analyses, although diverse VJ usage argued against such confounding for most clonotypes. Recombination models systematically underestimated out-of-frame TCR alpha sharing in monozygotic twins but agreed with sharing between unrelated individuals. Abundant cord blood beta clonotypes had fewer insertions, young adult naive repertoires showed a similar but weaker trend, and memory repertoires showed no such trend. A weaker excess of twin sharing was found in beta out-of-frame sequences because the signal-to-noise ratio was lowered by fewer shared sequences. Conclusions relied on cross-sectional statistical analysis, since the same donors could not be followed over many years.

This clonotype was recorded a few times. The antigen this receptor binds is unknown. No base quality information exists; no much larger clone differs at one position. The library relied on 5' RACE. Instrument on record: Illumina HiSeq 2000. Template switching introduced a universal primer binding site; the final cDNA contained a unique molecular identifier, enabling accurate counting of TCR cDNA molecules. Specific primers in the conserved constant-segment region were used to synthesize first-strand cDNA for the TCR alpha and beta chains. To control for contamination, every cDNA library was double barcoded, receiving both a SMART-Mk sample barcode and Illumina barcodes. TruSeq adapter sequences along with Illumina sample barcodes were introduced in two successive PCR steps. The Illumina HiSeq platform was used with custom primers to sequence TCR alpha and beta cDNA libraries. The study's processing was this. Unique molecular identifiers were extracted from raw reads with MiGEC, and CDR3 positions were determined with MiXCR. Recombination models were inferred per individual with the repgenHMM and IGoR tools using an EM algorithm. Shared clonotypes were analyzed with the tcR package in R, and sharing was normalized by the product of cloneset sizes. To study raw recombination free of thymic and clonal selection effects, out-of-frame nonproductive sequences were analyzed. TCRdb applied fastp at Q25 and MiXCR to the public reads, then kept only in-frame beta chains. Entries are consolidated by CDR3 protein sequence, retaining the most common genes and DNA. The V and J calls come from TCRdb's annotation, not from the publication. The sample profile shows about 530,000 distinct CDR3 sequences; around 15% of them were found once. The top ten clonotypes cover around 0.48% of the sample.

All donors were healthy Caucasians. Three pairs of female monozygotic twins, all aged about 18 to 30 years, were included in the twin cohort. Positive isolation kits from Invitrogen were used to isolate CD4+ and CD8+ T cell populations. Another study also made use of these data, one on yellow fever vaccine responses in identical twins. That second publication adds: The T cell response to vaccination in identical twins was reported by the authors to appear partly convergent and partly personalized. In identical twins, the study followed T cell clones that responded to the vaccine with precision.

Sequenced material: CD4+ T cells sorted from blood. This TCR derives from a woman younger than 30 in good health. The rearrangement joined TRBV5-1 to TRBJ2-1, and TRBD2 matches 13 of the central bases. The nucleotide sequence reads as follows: TGCGCCAGCAGCGAACTAGCGGGAGGGCCCTCCTACAATGAGCAGTTCTTC. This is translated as CASSELAGGPSYNEQFF.